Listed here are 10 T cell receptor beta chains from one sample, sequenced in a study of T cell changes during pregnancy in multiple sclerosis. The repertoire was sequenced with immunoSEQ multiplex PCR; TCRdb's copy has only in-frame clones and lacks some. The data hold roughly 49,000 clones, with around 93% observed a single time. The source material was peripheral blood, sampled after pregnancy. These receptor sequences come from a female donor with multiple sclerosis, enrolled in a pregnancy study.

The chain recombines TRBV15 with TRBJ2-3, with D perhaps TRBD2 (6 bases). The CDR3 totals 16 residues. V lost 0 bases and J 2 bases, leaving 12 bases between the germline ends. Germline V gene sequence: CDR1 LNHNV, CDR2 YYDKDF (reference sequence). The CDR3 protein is CATSRDLRGFTDTQYF. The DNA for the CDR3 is TGTGCCACCAGCAGAGATCTACGGGGGTTCACAGATACGCAGTATTTT. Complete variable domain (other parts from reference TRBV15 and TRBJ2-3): DAMVIQNPRYQVTQFGKPVTLSCSQTLNHNVMYWYQQKSSQAPKLLFHYYDKDFNNEADTPDNFQSRRPNTSFCFLDIRSPGLGDTAMYLCATSRDLRGFTDTQYFGPGTRLTVL.

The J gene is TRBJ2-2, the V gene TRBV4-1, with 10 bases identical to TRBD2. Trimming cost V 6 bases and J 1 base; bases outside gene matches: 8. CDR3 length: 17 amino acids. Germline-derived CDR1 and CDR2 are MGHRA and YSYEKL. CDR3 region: CASSPTIAGGNTGELFF. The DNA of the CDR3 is TGCGCCAGCAGTCCGACTATAGCGGGGGGGAACACCGGGGAGCTGTTTTTT.

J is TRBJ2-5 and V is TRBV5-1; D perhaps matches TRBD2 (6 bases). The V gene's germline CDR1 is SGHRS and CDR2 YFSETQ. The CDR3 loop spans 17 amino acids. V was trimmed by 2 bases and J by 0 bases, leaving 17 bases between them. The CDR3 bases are TGCGCCAGCAGCTTCAGGACCGCGGGATTCAACCAAGAGACCCAGTACTTC. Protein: CASSFRTAGFNQETQYF.

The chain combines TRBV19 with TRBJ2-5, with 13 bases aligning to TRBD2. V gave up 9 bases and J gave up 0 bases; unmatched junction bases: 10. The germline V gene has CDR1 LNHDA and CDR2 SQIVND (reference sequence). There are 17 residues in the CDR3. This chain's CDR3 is CASRRLAGGSYQETQYF. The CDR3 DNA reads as TGTGCCAGCAGAAGACTAGCGGGGGGATCGTACCAAGAGACCCAGTACTTC. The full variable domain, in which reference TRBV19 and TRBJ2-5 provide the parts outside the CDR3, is DGGITQSPKYLFRKEGQNVTLSCEQNLNHDAMYWYRQDPGQGLRLIYYSQIVNDFQKGDIAEGYSVSREKKESFPLTVTSAQKNPTAFYLCASRRLAGGSYQETQYFGPGTRLLVL.

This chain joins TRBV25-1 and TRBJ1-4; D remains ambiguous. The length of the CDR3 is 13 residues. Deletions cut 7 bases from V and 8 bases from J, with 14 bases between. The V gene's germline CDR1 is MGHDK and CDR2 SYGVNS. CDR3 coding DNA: TGTGCCAGCACCCGGGTCGGAGGCGAAAAACTGTTTTTT. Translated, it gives CASTRVGGEKLFF.

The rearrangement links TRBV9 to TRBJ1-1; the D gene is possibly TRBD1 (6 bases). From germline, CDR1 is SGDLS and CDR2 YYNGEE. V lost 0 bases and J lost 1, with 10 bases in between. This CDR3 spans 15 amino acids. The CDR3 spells CASSVVGTPNTEAFF. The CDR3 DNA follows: TGTGCCAGCAGCGTAGTGGGGACACCGAACACTGAAGCTTTCTTT. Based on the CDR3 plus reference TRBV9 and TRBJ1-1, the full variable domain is DSGVTQTPKHLITATGQRVTLRCSPRSGDLSVYWYQQSLDQGLQFLIQYYNGEERAKGNILERFSAQQFPDLHSELNLSSLELGDSALYFCASSVVGTPNTEAFFGQGTRLTVV.

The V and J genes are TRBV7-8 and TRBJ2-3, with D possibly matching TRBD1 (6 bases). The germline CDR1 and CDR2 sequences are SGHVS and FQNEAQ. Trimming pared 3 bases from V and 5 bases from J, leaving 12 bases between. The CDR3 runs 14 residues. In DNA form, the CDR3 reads TGTGCCAGCAGCTTTAGGACAGACCAAGATACGCAGTATTTT. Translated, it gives CASSFRTDQDTQYF.

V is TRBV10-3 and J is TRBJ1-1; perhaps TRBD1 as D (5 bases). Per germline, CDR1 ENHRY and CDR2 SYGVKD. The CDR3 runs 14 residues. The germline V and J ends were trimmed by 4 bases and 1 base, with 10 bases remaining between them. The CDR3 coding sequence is TGTGCCATCAGTGGACAGTCAGGGAACACTGAAGCTTTCTTT. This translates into CAISGQSGNTEAFF.

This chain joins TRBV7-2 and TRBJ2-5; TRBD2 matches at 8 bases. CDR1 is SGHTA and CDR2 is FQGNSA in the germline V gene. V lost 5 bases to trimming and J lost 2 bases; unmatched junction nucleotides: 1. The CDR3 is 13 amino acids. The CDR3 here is CASSPSGQETQYF. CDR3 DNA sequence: TGTGCCAGCAGCCCTAGCGGGCAAGAGACCCAGTACTTC.

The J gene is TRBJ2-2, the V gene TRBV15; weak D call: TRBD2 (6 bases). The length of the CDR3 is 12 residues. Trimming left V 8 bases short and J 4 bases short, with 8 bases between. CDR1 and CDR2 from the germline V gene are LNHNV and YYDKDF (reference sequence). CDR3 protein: CATRGFTGELFF. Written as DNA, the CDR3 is TGTGCCACCCGGGGGTTCACCGGGGAGCTGTTTTTT.